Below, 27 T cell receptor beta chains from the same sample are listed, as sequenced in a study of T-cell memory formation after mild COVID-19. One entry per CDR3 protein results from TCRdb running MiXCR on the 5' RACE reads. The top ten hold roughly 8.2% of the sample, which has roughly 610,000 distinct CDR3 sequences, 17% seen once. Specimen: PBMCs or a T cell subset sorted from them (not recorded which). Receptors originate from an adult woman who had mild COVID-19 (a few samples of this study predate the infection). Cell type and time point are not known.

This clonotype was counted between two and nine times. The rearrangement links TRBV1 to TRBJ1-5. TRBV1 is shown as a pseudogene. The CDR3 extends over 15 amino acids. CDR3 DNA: TGCACCAGCAGCCAAGATTTACAGACCAATCAGCCCCAGCATTTT. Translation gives CTSSQDLQTNQPQHF.

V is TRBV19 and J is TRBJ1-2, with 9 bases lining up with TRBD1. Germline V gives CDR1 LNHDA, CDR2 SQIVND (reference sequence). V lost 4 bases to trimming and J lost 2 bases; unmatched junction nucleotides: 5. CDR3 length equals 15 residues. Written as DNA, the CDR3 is TGTGCCAGTAGTAGGGTCGGACAGGGGAACTATGGCTACACCTTC. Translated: CASSRVGQGNYGYTF.

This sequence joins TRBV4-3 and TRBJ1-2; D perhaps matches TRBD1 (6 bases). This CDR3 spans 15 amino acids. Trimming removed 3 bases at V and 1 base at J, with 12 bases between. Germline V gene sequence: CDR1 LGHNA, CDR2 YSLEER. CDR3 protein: CASSQVQGGNYGYTF. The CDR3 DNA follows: TGCGCCAGCAGCCAGGTACAGGGAGGTAACTATGGCTACACCTTC.

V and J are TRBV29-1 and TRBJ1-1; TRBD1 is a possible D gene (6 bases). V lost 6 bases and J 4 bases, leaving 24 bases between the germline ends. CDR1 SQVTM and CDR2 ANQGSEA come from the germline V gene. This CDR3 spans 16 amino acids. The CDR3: CSVDTNRASSGTEAFF. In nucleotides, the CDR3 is TGCAGCGTCGATACGAACAGGGCATCATCAGGCACTGAAGCTTTCTTT.

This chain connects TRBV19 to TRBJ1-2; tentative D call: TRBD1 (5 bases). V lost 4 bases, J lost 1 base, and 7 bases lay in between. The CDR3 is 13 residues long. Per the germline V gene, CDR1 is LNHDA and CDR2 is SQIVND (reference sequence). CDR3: CASSKGHNYGYTF. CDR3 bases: TGTGCCAGTAGTAAAGGACATAACTATGGCTACACCTTC. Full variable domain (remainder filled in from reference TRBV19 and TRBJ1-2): DGGITQSPKYLFRKEGQNVTLSCEQNLNHDAMYWYRQDPGQGLRLIYYSQIVNDFQKGDIAEGYSVSREKKESFPLTVTSAQKNPTAFYLCASSKGHNYGYTFGSGTRLTVV.

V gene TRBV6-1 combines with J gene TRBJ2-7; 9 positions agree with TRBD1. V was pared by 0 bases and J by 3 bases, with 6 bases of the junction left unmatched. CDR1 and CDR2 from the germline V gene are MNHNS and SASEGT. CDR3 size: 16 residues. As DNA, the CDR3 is TGTGCCAGCAGTGAAGCGACAGGGGGATGGGGCTACGAGCAGTACTTC. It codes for CASSEATGGWGYEQYF.

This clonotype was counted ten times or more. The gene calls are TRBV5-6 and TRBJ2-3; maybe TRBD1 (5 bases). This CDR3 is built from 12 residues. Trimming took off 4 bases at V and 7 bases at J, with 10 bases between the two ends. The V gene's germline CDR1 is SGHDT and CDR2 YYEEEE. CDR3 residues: CASSVAGNTQYF. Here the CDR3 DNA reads TGTGCCAGCAGCGTGGCAGGGAATACGCAGTATTTT.

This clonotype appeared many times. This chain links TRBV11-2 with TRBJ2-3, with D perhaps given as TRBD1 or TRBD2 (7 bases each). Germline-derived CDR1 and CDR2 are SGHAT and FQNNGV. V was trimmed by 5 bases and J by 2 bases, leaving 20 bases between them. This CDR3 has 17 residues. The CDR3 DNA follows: TGTGCCAGCAGCCCAGGGGGGTCGGGGGGCTACACAGATACGCAGTATTTT. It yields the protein CASSPGGSGGYTDTQYF.

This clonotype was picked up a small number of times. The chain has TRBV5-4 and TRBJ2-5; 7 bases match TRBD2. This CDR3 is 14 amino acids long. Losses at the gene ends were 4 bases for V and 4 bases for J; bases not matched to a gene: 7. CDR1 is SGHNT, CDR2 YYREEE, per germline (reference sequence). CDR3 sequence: CASSLAVAGETQYF. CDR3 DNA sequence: TGTGCCAGCAGCCTCGCGGTAGCGGGAGAGACCCAGTACTTC.

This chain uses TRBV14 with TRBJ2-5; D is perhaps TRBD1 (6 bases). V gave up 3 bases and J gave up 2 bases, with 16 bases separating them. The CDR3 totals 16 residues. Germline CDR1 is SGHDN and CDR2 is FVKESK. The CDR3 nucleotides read TGTGCCAGCAGCCATAACATAGGGGGTCGGCAAGAGACCCAGTACTTC. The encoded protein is CASSHNIGGRQETQYF.

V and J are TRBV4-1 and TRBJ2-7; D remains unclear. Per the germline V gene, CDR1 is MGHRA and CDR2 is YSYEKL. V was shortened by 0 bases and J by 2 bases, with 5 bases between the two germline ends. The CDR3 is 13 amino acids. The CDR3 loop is CASSQEVTYEQYF. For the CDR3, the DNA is TGCGCCAGCAGCCAAGAAGTTACCTACGAGCAGTACTTC.

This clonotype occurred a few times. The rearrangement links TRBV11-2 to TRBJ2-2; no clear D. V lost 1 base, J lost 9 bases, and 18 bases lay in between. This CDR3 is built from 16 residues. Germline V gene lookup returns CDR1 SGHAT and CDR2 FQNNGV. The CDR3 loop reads CASSLGTTGNLRELFF. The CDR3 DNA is TGTGCCAGCAGCTTAGGGACGACCGGAAATCTTAGGGAGCTGTTTTTT.

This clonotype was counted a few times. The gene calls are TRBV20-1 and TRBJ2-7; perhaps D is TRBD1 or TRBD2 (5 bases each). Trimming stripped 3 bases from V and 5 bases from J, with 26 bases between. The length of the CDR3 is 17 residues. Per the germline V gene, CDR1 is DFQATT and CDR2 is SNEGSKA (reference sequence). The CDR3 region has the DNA TGCAGTGCTAGTATATCCCAACGGGGCCCTGGCTGGGACGAGCAGTACTTC. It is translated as CSASISQRGPGWDEQYF.

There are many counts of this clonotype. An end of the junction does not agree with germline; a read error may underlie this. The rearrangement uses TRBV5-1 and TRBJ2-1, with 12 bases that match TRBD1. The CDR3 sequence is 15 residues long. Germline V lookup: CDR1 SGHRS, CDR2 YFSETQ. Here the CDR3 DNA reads TGTGCCAGCAGTTTGGGACAGGGGGCATACAATGAGCAGTTCTTC. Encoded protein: CASSLGQGAYNEQFF.

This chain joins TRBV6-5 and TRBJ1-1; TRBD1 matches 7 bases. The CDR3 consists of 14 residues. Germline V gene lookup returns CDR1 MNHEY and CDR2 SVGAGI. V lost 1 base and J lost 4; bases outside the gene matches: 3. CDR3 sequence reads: CASSYFRGGTEAFF. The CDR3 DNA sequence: TGTGCCAGCAGTTACTTCAGGGGGGGCACTGAAGCTTTCTTT.

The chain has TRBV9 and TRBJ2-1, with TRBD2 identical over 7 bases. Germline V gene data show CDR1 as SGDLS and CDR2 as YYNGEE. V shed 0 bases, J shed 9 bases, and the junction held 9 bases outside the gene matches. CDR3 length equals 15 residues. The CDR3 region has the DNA TGTGCCAGCAGCGTAGATGGCGGGAGTTTGGGTGAGCAGTTCTTC. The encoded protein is CASSVDGGSLGEQFF.

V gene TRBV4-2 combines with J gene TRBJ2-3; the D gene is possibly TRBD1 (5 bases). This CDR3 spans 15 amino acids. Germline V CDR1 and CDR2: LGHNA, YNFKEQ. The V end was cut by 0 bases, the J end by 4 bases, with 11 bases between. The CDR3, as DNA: TGTGCCAGCAGCCAAGAGGACAAGTCTCCAGATACGCAGTATTTT. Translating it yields CASSQEDKSPDTQYF.

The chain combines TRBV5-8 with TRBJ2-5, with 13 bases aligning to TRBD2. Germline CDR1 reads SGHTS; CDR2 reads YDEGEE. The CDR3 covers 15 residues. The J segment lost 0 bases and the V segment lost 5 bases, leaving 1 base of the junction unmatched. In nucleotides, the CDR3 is TGTGCCAGCAGGGGGACTAGCGGGAACCAAGAGACCCAGTACTTC. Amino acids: CASRGTSGNQETQYF.

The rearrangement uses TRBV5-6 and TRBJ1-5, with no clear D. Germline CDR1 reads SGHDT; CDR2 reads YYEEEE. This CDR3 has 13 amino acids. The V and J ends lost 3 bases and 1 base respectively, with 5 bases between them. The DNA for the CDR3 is TGTGCCAGCAGCTCCGTAAGCAATCAGCCCCAGCATTTT. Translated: CASSSVSNQPQHF.

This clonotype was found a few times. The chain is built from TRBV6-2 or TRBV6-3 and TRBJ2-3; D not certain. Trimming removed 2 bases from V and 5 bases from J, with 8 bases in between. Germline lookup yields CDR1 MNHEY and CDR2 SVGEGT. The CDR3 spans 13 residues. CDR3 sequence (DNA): TGTGCCAGCAGTTACCAGGTCCGAGATACGCAGTATTTT. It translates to CASSYQVRDTQYF.

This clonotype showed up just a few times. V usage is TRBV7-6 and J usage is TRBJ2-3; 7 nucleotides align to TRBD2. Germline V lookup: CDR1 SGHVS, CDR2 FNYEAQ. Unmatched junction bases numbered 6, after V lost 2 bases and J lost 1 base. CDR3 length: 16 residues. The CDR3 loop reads CASSLMTGGRTDTQYF. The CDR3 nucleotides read TGTGCCAGCAGCTTAATGACGGGAGGACGCACAGATACGCAGTATTTT.

DNA of the CDR3: TGTGCCAGCAGTTCCGACAGGGTTGGGAATCAGCCCCAGCATTTT. Translation: CASSSDRVGNQPQHF. The chain is built from TRBV6-6 and TRBJ1-5; 7 positions agree with TRBD1. V lost 4 bases, J lost 4 bases, and 7 bases stayed unmatched. Looked up from germline, CDR1 is MNHNY and CDR2 is SVGAGI (reference sequence). CDR3 length: 15 residues.

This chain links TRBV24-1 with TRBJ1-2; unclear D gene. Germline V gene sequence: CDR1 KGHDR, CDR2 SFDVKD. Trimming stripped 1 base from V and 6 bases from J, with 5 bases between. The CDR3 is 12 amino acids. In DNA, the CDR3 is TGTGCCACCAGTGATTTTGAGGATGGCTACACCTTC. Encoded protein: CATSDFEDGYTF.

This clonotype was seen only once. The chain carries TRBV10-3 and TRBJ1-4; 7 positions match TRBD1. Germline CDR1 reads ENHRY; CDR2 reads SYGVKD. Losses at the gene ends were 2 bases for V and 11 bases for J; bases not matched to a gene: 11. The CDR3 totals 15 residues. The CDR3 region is CAISEVSGTADKLFF. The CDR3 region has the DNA TGTGCCATCAGTGAGGTATCCGGGACAGCGGATAAACTGTTTTTT.

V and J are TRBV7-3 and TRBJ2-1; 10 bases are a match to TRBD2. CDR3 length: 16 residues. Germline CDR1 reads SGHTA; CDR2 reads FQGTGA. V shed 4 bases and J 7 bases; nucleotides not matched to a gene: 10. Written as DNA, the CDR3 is TGTGCCAGCAGCTCTAGGACTAGCGGAGGCTGGAATGAGCAGTTCTTC. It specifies CASSSRTSGGWNEQFF. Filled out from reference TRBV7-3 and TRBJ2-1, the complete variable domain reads GAGVSQTPSNKVTEKGKYVELRCDPISGHTALYWYRQSLGQGPEFLIYFQGTGAADDSGLPNDRFFAVRPEGSVSTLKIQRTERGDSAVYLCASSSRTSGGWNEQFFGPGTRLTVL.

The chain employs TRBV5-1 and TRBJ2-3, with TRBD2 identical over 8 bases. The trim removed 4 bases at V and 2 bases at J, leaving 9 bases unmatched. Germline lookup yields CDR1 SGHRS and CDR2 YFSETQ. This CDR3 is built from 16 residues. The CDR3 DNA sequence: TGCGCCAGCAGCCTTTCGCGGGAGGACCTCACAGATACGCAGTATTTT. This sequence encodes CASSLSREDLTDTQYF.

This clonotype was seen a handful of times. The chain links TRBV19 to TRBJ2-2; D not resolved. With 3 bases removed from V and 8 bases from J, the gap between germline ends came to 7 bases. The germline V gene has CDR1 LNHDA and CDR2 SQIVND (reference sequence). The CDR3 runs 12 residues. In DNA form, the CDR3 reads TGTGCCAGTAGTATCGGACCAGGGGAGCTGTTTTTT. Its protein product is CASSIGPGELFF.